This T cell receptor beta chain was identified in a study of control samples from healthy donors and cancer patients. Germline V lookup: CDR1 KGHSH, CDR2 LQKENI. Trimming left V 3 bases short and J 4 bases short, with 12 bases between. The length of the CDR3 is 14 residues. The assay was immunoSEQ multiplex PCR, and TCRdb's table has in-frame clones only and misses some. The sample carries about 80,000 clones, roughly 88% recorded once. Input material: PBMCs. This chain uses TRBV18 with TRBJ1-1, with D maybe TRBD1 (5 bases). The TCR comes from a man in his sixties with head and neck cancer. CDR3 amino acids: CASSPGEGATEAFF. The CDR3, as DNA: TGTGCCAGCTCACCGGGGGAAGGGGCCACTGAAGCTTTCTTT.